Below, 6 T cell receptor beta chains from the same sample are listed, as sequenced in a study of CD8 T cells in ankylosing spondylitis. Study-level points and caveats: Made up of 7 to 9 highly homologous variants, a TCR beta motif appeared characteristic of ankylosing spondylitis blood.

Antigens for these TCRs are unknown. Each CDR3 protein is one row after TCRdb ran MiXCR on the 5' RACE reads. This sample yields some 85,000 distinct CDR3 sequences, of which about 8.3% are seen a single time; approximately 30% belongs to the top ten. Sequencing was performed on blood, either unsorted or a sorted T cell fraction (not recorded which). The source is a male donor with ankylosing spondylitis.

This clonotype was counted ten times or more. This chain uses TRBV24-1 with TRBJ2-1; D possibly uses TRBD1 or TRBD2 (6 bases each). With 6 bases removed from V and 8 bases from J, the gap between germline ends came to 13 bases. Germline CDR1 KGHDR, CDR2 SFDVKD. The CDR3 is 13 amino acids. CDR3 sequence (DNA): TGTGCCACCAGTTTAGGGGGAGGCGATGAGCAGTTCTTC. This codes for CATSLGGGDEQFF.

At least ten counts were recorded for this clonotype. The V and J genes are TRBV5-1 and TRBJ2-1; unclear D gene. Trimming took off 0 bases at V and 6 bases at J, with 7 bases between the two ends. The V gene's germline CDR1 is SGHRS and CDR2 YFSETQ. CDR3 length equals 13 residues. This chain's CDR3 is CASSLVEGNEQFF. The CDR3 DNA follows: TGCGCCAGCAGCTTGGTTGAAGGCAATGAGCAGTTCTTC.

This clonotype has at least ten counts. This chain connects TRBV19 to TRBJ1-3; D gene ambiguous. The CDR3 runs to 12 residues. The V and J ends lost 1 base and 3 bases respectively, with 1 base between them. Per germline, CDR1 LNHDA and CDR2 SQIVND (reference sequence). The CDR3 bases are TGTGCCAGTAGTATAGGTGGAAACACCATATATTTT. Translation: CASSIGGNTIYF.

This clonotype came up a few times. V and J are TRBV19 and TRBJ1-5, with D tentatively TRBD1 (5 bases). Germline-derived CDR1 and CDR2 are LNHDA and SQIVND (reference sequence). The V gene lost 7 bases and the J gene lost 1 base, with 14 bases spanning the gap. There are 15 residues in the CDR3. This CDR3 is CASNPGTESNQPQHF. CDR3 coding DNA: TGTGCCAGTAACCCCGGGACCGAAAGCAATCAGCCCCAGCATTTT.

CDR3 amino acids: CAWKASGSWDEQFF. CDR3 DNA sequence: TGTGCCTGGAAGGCAAGCGGGAGTTGGGATGAGCAGTTCTTC. This chain connects TRBV30 to TRBJ2-1; 8 positions agree with TRBD2. This CDR3 is built from 14 residues. V was pared by 4 bases and J by 8 bases, with 10 bases of the junction left unmatched. Looked up from germline, CDR1 is GTSNPN and CDR2 is SVGIG (reference sequence).

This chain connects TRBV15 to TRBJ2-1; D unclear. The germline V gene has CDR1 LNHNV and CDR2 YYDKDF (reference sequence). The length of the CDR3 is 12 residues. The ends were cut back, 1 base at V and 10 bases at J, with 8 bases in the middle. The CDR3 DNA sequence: TGTGCCACCAGCAGAGGGTCCGGAGAGCAGTTCTTC. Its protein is CATSRGSGEQFF. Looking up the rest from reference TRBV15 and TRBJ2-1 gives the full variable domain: DAMVIQNPRYQVTQFGKPVTLSCSQTLNHNVMYWYQQKSSQAPKLLFHYYDKDFNNEADTPDNFQSRRPNTSFCFLDIRSPGLGDTAMYLCATSRGSGEQFFGPGTRLTVL.